The T cell receptor (beta chain) described here comes from a study of early T cells in non-severe SARS-CoV-2 infection. The library protocol tagged individual cDNA molecules with unique molecular identifiers. TCRdb reanalysed the 5' RACE reads using MiXCR and keeps one entry per CDR3 protein. The table shows some 40,000 distinct CDR3 sequences, with more than 10% occurring only once. V lost 5 bases, J lost 2 bases, and 13 bases lay in between. Germline CDR1 and CDR2: SGHTA and FQGTGA. The CDR3 sequence is 14 residues long. The clonotype comes from an adult who was a healthcare worker with PCR-confirmed SARS-CoV-2 infection or an uninfected control (not recorded which). Sequencing was carried out using whole blood. J is TRBJ2-7 and V is TRBV7-3; unclear D gene. In DNA, the CDR3 is TGTGCCAGCAGCCCCCAGGACGGTACCTACGAGCAGTACTTC. Amino acids: CASSPQDGTYEQYF.